The T cell receptor beta chain described here comes from a study of T cell responses to AZD1222 COVID-19 vaccine. Repertoires were generated with immunoSEQ multiplex PCR, while TCRdb's copy carries only in-frame clones and drops some. The repertoire includes roughly 120,000 clones, roughly 90% of them detected once, and roughly 9.8% sits in the top ten. From germline, CDR1 is SNHLY and CDR2 FYNNEI. This CDR3 contains 14 residues. Remarks on this clone: Its antigen is unknown.

The study, taken as a whole, reports: The donor cohort was predominantly white British with a female majority, and clonal diversity may have been underestimated. Regions 160-218 and 743-854 held dominance among vaccine-associated CD4 TCRs, which spanned spike. Unmutated variant regions are reportedly the target of nearly half of TCRs that are spike-specific. No day 14 peak samples; only post-peak repertoires were characterized.

The J gene is TRBJ1-5, the V gene TRBV2, with TRBD1 identical over 9 bases. Material: peripheral blood, obtained on day 0 of AZD1222 vaccination. The receptor's source is an adult in good health. CDR3 DNA sequence: TGTGCATCAAACCTTGGGGGACAGGGACAGCCCCAGCATTTT. This encodes CASNLGGQGQPQHF.